The clone carrying this T cell receptor beta chain was seen only once. The target antigen is unknown. This record belongs to a study of shared clonotypes between healthy human individuals. About the study: Per donor, three plates held CD4 naive cells, three held CD4 memory, two held CD8 naive and one held CD8 memory.

Findings and limits, study-wide: Clonotypes not shared had lower generation probabilities than those common to all four donors. Expectations were that clonotype sharing among donors would be affected by sequencing depth.

Assay: immunoSEQ multiplex PCR; the TCRdb copy retains only in-frame clones and omits some. Of 2,500,000 or so clones listed, 93% are singletons. The CDR3 is made up of 17 amino acids. Trimming removed 4 bases from V and 2 bases from J; junction bases left unmatched: 7. Germline V CDR1 and CDR2: SGHTA, FQGNSA. The rearrangement links TRBV7-2 to TRBJ2-5; 13 bases are shared with TRBD2. This receptor was identified in a man between 18 and 35 years old in good health. Some clones in this sample may be carry-over from other donors' samples. The sample comprised naive CD4+ T cells from PBMCs. The subset is: CD45RA+ positively selected. The DNA for the CDR3 is TGTGCCAGCAGCTCCGGACTAGCGGGAGCCACACAAGAGACCCAGTACTTC. Its translation: CASSSGLAGATQETQYF.